This paragraph covers one T cell receptor beta chain sequence. Trimming took off 3 bases at V and 8 bases at J, with 13 bases between the two ends. Germline assignment: CDR1 MDHEN and CDR2 SYDVKM. CDR3 length equals 13 residues. This specimen belongs to a study of cytotoxic CD8 clonotypes in ibrutinib-treated CLL. TCRdb's copy holds only in-frame clones and misses some; the assay was immunoSEQ multiplex PCR. The table shows 80,000 to 95,000 clones, with roughly 83% occurring only once. This receptor was identified in a human donor with chronic lymphocytic leukemia. The starting material was PBMCs, obtained after 12 months of ibrutinib treatment. V gene TRBV28 combines with J gene TRBJ1-2; TRBD1 might be the D (6 bases). CDR3 amino acids: CASSFPKGGGYTF. In nucleotides, the CDR3 is TGTGCCAGCAGTTTCCCGAAGGGGGGCGGCTACACCTTC.